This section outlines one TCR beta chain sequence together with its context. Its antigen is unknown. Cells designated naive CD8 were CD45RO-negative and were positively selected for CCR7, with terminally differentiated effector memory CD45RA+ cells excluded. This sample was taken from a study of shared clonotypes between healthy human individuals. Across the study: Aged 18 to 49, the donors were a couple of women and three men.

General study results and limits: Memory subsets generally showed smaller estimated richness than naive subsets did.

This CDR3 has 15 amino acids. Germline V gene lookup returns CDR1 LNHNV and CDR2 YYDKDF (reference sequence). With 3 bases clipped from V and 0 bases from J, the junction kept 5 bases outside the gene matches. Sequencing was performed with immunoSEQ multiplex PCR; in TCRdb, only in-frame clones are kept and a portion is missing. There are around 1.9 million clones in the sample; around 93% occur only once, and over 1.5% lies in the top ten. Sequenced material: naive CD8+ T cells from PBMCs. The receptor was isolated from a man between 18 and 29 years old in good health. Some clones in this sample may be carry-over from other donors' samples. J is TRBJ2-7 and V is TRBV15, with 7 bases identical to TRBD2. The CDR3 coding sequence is TGTGCCACCAGCAGTGGCCAGCGGGACTCCTACGAGCAGTACTTC. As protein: CATSSGQRDSYEQYF. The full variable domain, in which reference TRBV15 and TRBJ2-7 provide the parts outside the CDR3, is DAMVIQNPRYQVTQFGKPVTLSCSQTLNHNVMYWYQQKSSQAPKLLFHYYDKDFNNEADTPDNFQSRRPNTSFCFLDIRSPGLGDTAMYLCATSSGQRDSYEQYFGPGTRLTVT.